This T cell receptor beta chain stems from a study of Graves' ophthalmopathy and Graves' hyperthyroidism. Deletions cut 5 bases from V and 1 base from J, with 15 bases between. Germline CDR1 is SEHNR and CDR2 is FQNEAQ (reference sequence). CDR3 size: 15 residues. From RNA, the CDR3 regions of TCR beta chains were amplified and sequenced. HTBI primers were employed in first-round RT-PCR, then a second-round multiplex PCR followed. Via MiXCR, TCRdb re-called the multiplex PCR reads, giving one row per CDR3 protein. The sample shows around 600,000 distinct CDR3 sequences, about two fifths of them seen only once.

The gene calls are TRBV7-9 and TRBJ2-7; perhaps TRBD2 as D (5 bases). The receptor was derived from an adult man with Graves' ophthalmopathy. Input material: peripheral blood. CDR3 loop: CASSLKPLESYEQYF. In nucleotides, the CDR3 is TGTGCCAGCAGCCTAAAACCACTAGAGTCCTACGAGCAGTACTTC.